These T cell receptor beta chains were read from a single sample in a study of blood T cell repertoires in COVID-19. Clones were read by immunoSEQ multiplex PCR, and TCRdb kept only the in-frame ones, dropping some. There are 200,000 to 300,000 clones in the sample; approximately 84% occur only once, and just over 3% lies in the top ten. The sample comprised peripheral blood. All receptors derive from a woman aged 25 to 39 who had recovered from COVID-19. Both conserved end residues are part of each CDR3. The D gene is left open where the match is weak. The size of a clone is reported for some rows only, either as once, few or many, or as a class for expanded clones.

V gene	D gene	J gene	clone size	CDR3 protein	CDR3 DNA
TRBV5-1	.	TRBJ1-5	.	CASSLGGRQPQHF	TGCGCCAGCAGCTTGGGTGGCCGTCAGCCCCAGCATTTT
TRBV2	TRBD2	TRBJ2-7	.	CASSERDGQRGYEQYF	TGTGCCAGCAGTGAGAGGGACGGCCAGCGGGGCTACGAGCAGTACTTC
TRBV11-2	.	TRBJ1-2	.	CASSLGGASYGYTF	TGTGCCAGCAGCTTGGGTGGAGCTTCTTATGGCTACACCTTC
TRBV14	TRBD2	TRBJ2-1	.	CASSPGLAGGNEQFF	TGTGCCAGCAGCCCAGGACTAGCGGGGGGCAATGAGCAGTTCTTC
TRBV3-1/TRBV3-2	TRBD2	TRBJ2-1	.	CASSQDRTSGGDDEQFF	TGTGCCAGCAGCCAAGATAGGACTAGCGGGGGGGACGATGAGCAGTTCTTC
TRBV6-2/TRBV6-3	TRBD1	TRBJ1-1	.	CASSYGPGQGALRF	TGTGCCAGCAGTTACGGTCCGGGACAGGGGGCACTACGTTTT
TRBV23-1	TRBD1	TRBJ1-4	.	CASSQSPLGTGGFTYNEKLFF	TGCGCCAGCAGTCAATCCCCCCTCGGGACAGGGGGTTTTACATATAATGAAAAACTGTTTTTT
TRBV30	TRBD1	TRBJ2-1	.	CAWVPPTGGNEQFF	TGTGCCTGGGTTCCCCCCACAGGGGGAAATGAGCAGTTCTTC
TRBV5-6	TRBD1	TRBJ2-7	medium-sized	CASSFRTGVEQYF	TGTGCCAGCAGCTTTCGGACAGGGGTCGAGCAGTACTTC
TRBV15	.	TRBJ2-2	.	CATSRDPAGAAGELFF	TGTGCCACCAGCAGAGATCCCGCAGGGGCAGCCGGGGAGCTGTTTTTT
TRBV5-6	TRBD2	TRBJ2-5	.	CASSFDRGGVQETQYF	TGTGCCAGCAGCTTCGATCGGGGGGGAGTCCAAGAGACCCAGTACTTC
TRBV4-1	.	TRBJ1-5	.	CASSLRGNQPQHF	TGCGCCAGCAGCCTCAGGGGTAATCAGCCCCAGCATTTT
TRBV15	.	TRBJ2-5	.	CATSRDPVVGETQYF	TGTGCCACCAGCAGAGATCCGGTGGTCGGGGAGACCCAGTACTTC
TRBV6-5	.	TRBJ2-3	.	CASRLGVTSTDTQYF	TGTGCCAGCAGGCTCGGGGTTACTAGCACAGATACGCAGTATTTT
TRBV7-2	TRBD2	TRBJ2-2	.	CASSPRGGNTGELFF	TGTGCCAGCAGCCCTCGCGGGGGGAACACCGGGGAGCTGTTTTTT
TRBV10-1	TRBD1	TRBJ2-1	.	CASSSETGGYNEQFF	TGCGCCAGCAGTTCTGAGACAGGGGGCTACAATGAGCAGTTCTTC